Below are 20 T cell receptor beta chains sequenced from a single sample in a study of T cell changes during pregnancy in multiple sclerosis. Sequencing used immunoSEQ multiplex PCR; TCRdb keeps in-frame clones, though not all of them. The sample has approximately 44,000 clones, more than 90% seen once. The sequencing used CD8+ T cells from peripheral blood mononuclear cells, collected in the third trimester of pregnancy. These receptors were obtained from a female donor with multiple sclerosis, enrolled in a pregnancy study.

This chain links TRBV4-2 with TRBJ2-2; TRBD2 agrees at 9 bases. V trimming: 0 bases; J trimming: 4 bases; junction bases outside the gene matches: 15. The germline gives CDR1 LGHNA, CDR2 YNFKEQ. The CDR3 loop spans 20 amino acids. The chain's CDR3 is CASSQEDGGGADGFTGELFF. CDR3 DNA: TGTGCCAGCAGCCAAGAAGACGGCGGGGGGGCCGACGGGTTCACCGGGGAGCTGTTTTTT.

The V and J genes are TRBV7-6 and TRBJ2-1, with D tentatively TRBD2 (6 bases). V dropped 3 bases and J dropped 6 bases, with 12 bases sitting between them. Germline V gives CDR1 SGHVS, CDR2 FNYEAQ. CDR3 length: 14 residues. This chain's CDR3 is CASSLRGISNEQFF. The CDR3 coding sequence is TGTGCCAGCAGCTTGCGCGGGATTTCCAATGAGCAGTTCTTC.

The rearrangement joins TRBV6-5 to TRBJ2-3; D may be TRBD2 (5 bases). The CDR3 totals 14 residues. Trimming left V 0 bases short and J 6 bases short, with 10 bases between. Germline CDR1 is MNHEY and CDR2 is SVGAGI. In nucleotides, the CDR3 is TGTGCCAGCAGTTACTCCATCCTAGCCGATACGCAGTATTTT. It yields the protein CASSYSILADTQYF.

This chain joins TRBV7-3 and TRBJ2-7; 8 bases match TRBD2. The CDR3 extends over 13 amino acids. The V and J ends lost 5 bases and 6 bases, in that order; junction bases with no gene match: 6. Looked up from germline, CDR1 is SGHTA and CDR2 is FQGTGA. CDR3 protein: CASSRTGGGEQYF. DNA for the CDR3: TGTGCCAGCAGCAGAACGGGGGGGGGCGAGCAGTACTTC.

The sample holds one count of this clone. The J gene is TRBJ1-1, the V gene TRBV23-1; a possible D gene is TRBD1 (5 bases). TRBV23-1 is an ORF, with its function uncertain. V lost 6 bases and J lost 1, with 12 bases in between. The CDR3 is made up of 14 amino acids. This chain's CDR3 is CASRHRQTNTEAFF. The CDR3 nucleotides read TGCGCCAGCAGACATAGACAGACGAACACTGAAGCTTTCTTT.

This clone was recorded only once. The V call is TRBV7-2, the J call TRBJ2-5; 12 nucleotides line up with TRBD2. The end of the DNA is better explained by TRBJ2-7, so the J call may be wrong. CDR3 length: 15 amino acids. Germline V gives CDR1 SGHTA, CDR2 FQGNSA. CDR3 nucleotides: TGTGCCAGCAGCCTCGGACTAGCGGGGCCCTACGAGCAGTACTTC. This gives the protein CASSLGLAGPYEQYF.

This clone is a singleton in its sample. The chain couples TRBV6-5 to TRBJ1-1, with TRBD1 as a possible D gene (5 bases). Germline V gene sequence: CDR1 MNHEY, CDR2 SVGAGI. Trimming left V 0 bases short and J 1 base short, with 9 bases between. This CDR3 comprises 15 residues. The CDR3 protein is CASSYSHRPNTEAFF. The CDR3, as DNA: TGTGCCAGCAGTTACTCGCACAGGCCGAACACTGAAGCTTTCTTT.

The CDR3 region has the DNA TGTGCCAGCAGCCCCGGGATAGCGGGAGACAATGAGCAGTTCTTC. This sequence encodes CASSPGIAGDNEQFF. The rearrangement links TRBV11-1 to TRBJ2-1; 9 bases line up with TRBD2. This CDR3 spans 15 amino acids. J was trimmed by 5 bases and V by 5 bases; bases with no gene match: 7. Germline lookup yields CDR1 SGHAT and CDR2 FQDESV (reference sequence).

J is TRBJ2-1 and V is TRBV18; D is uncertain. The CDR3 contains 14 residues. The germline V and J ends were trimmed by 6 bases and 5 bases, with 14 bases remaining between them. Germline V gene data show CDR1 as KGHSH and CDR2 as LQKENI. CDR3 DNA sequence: TGTGCCAGCTCTACCATTCATGAGGACAATGAGCAGTTCTTC. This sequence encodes CASSTIHEDNEQFF.

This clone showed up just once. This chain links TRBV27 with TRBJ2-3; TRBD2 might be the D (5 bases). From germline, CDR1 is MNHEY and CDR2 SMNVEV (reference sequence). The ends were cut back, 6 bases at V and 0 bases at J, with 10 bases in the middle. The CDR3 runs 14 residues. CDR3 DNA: TGTGCCAGCAGAAAAGCGGCTAGCACAGATACGCAGTATTTT. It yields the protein CASRKAASTDTQYF.

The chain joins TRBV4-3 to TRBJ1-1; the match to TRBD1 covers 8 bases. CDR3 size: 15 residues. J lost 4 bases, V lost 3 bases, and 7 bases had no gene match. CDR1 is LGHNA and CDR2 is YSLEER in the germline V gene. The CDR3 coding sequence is TGCGCCAGCAGCCATAGACAGGGGTCGGGCACTGAAGCTTTCTTT. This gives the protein CASSHRQGSGTEAFF.

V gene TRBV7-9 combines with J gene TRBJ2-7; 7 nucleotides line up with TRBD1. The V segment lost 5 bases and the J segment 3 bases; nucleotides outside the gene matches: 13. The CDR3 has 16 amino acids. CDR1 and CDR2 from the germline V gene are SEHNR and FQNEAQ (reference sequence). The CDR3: CASSMPPGTVNYEQYF. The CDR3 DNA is TGTGCCAGCAGCATGCCTCCCGGGACAGTAAACTACGAGCAGTACTTC.

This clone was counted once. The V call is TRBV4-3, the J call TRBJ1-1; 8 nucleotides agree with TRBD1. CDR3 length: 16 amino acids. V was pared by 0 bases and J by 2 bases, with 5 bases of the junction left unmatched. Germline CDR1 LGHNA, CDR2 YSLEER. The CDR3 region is CASSQDQGALNTEAFF. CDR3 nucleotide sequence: TGCGCCAGCAGCCAAGACCAGGGGGCTCTTAACACTGAAGCTTTCTTT.

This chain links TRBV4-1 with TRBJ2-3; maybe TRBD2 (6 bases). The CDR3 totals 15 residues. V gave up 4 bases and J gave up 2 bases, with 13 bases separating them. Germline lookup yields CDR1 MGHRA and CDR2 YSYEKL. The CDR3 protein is CASSRLGDSTDTQYF. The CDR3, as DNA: TGCGCCAGCAGCCGCCTCGGGGACTCCACAGATACGCAGTATTTT.

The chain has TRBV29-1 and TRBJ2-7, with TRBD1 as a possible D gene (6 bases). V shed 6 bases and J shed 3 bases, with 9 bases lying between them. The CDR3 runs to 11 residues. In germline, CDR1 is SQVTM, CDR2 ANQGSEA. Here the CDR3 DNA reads TGCAGCGTAGAGGACAGCTACGAGCAGTACTTC. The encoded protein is CSVEDSYEQYF.

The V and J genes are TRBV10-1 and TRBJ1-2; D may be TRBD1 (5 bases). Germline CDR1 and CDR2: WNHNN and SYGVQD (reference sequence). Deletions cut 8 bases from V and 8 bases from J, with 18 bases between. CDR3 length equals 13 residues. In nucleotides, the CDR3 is TGCGCCAGCTCTAGCGGGGGGGTGGAAGGCTACACCTTC. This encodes CASSSGGVEGYTF.

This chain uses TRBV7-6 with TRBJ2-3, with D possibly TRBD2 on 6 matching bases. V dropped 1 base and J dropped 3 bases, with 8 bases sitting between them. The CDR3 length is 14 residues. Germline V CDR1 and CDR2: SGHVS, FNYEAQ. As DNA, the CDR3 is TGTGCCAGCAGCTTAGGTAGCGGAACAGATACGCAGTATTTT. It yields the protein CASSLGSGTDTQYF.

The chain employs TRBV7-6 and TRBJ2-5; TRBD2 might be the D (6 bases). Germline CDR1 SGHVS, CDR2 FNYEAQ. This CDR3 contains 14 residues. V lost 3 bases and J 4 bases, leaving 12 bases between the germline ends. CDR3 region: CASSFGGSGETQYF. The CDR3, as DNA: TGTGCCAGCAGCTTCGGGGGTAGTGGAGAGACCCAGTACTTC.

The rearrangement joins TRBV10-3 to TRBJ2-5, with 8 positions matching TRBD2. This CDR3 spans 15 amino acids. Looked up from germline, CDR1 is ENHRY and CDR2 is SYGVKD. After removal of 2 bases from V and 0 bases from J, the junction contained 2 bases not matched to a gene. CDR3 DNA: TGTGCCATCAGTGAGGGCGGGGGGCACCAAGAGACCCAGTACTTC. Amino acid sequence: CAISEGGGHQETQYF.

The CDR3 nucleotides read TGTGCCAGTAGTATGGTGTCGGGAGGGCGAATTGAGCAGTTCTTC. Its translation: CASSMVSGGRIEQFF. The chain couples TRBV19 to TRBJ2-1; 8 positions agree with TRBD2. The CDR3 is 15 residues long. After removal of 3 bases from V and 9 bases from J, the junction contained 10 bases not matched to a gene. CDR1 LNHDA and CDR2 SQIVND come from the germline V gene (reference sequence).